A selection of T cell receptor beta chains follows, all from one sample in a study of vaccination effects on CD4 cells after COVID-19. Their cognate antigens are unknown. Libraries were prepared by immunoSEQ multiplex PCR; TCRdb keeps only in-frame clonotypes and omits some of them. The data contain tens of thousands of clones, around two thirds of them singletons. The source was CD4+ T cells from PBMCs cultured without peptide, collected after COVID-19 vaccination. All receptors come from a human donor who received a COVID-19 vaccine. CDR3s include the opening cysteine and the closing phenylalanine or tryptophan. The D gene is left open where the match is weak. Only some rows state a clone size, as once, few, many or a class for expanded clones.

j_gene | v_gene | abundance | d_gene | CDR3nt | CDR3aa
TRBJ2-5 | TRBV2 | - | TRBD1 | TGTGCCAGCAGTGAAGCAGGGGGCAGGGGGACCCAGTACTTC | CASSEAGGRGTQYF
TRBJ2-7 | TRBV4-1 | - | TRBD2 | TGCGCCAGCAGCCTCCTCGGAGCGGGACGGAGGCCCTACGAGCAGTACTTC | CASSLLGAGRRPYEQYF
TRBJ1-5 | TRBV19 | - | - | TGTGCCAGTAGCGCCGGGGGCGGCAATCAGCCCCAGCATTTT | CASSAGGGNQPQHF
TRBJ2-5 | TRBV28 | once | TRBD1 | TGTGCCAGCAGTTACTTGACAGGGGGCGTAGAGACCCAGTACTTC | CASSYLTGGVETQYF
TRBJ2-1 | TRBV7-2 | - | - | TGTGCCAGCAGCTTAGCGGGGAACCGGGTCACCTCCTACAATGAGCAGTTCTTC | CASSLAGNRVTSYNEQFF
TRBJ2-3 | TRBV7-8 | - | TRBD2 | TGTGCCAGCAGCCCCAAGGTGACTAGCGTCGATACGCAGTATTTT | CASSPKVTSVDTQYF
TRBJ1-2 | TRBV6-5 | - | - | TGTGCCAGCAGTTACGGGGGACGGAACTATGGCTACACCTTC | CASSYGGRNYGYTF
TRBJ2-7 | TRBV9 | once | TRBD1 | TGTGCCAGCAGCGTCCAGGGGGAAGGTGGCGAGCAGTACTTC | CASSVQGEGGEQYF
TRBJ1-3 | TRBV6-5 | few | - | TGTGCCAGCACCCCTCGGCAGCCCTCTGGAAACACCATATATTTT | CASTPRQPSGNTIYF
TRBJ2-5 | TRBV4-1 | - | TRBD2 | TGCGCCAGCAGCTACCAACTAGCGGGGGCCGCGGCGGAGACCCAGTACTTC | CASSYQLAGAAAETQYF